Each of the 15 T cell receptor beta chains below was sequenced from the same sample in a study of control samples from healthy donors and cancer patients. Produced via immunoSEQ multiplex PCR; TCRdb's table is partial and in-frame only. The table lists some 150,000 clones, 91% of them singletons. The sequenced material came from blood. The receptors derive from a young man in good health.

V gene TRBV13 combines with J gene TRBJ2-3; a weak D match, TRBD1 (5 bases). Per the germline V gene, CDR1 is PRHDT and CDR2 is FYEKMQ (reference sequence). The CDR3 extends over 16 amino acids. With 5 bases removed from V and 2 bases from J, the gap between germline ends came to 17 bases. This chain's CDR3 is CASSDNRGAYTDTQYF. The CDR3 coding sequence is TGTGCCAGCAGCGACAATAGGGGCGCTTACACAGATACGCAGTATTTT.

The V gene is TRBV7-6, the J gene TRBJ2-1, with 11 bases aligning to TRBD2. The junction had 6 bases not matched to a gene; V was cut back by 1 base and J by 4 bases. The CDR3 has 17 residues. CDR1 is SGHVS, CDR2 FNYEAQ, per germline. CDR3 in amino acids: CASSLGLGLAAYNEQFF. The CDR3, as DNA: TGTGCCAGCAGCTTAGGCCTGGGACTAGCGGCGTACAATGAGCAGTTCTTC. The complete variable domain, with remaining parts taken from reference TRBV7-6 and TRBJ2-1, reads GAGVSQSPRYKVTKRGQDVALRCDPISGHVSLYWYRQALGQGPEFLTYFNYEAQQDKSGLPNDRFSAERPEGSISTLTIQRTEQRDSAMYRCASSLGLGLAAYNEQFFGPGTRLTVL.

The chain couples TRBV5-4 to TRBJ1-2; a possible D gene is TRBD1 (6 bases). The CDR3 has 17 amino acids. V lost 5 bases and J lost 4, with 24 bases in between. CDR1 SGHNT and CDR2 YYREEE come from the germline V gene (reference sequence). The chain's CDR3 is CASRPLRDGGSSYGYTF. DNA for the CDR3: TGTGCCAGCAGACCCCTTAGAGACGGGGGCAGCAGCTATGGCTACACCTTC.

The chain couples TRBV14 to TRBJ2-7; the D gene is possibly TRBD1 (6 bases). V lost 2 bases and J 5 bases, leaving 16 bases between the germline ends. The length of the CDR3 is 15 residues. CDR1 SGHDN and CDR2 FVKESK come from the germline V gene. The CDR3 nucleotides read TGTGCCAGCAGCCAAAGCTACAGGGTCCCAAACGAGCAGTACTTC. It encodes CASSQSYRVPNEQYF. Variable domain in full (rest from reference TRBV14 and TRBJ2-7): EAGVTQFPSHSVIEKGQTVTLRCDPISGHDNLYWYRRVMGKEIKFLLHFVKESKQDESGMPNNRFLAERTGGTYSTLKVQPAELEDSGVYFCASSQSYRVPNEQYFGPGTRLTVT.

This chain joins TRBV9 and TRBJ2-1, with TRBD2 matching 11 bases. Per the germline V gene, CDR1 is SGDLS and CDR2 is YYNGEE. The V and J ends lost 7 bases and 4 bases, in that order; junction bases with no gene match: 4. The CDR3 has 14 residues. Here the CDR3 reads CASASSGGYNEQFF. The CDR3 nucleotides read TGTGCCAGCGCATCTAGCGGGGGGTACAATGAGCAGTTCTTC. Complete variable domain (other parts from reference TRBV9 and TRBJ2-1): DSGVTQTPKHLITATGQRVTLRCSPRSGDLSVYWYQQSLDQGLQFLIQYYNGEERAKGNILERFSAQQFPDLHSELNLSSLELGDSALYFCASASSGGYNEQFFGPGTRLTVL.

J is TRBJ1-2 and V is TRBV15, with D uncertain. Germline V gene data show CDR1 as LNHNV and CDR2 as YYDKDF (reference sequence). The V end lost 5 bases, the J end lost 0 bases, and 10 bases lay between the germline ends. CDR3 size: 14 residues. Written as DNA, the CDR3 is TGTGCCACCAGCTGGGAGAACGCTAACTATGGCTACACCTTC. The encoded protein is CATSWENANYGYTF.

The chain recombines TRBV14 with TRBJ2-7, with a tentative D call TRBD1 (5 bases). Trimming cost V 0 bases and J 2 bases, with 11 bases left between them. Germline V gene lookup returns CDR1 SGHDN and CDR2 FVKESK. The CDR3 has 15 residues. Here the CDR3 reads CASSQDGEQAYEQYF. DNA for the CDR3: TGTGCCAGCAGCCAAGATGGGGAACAGGCCTACGAGCAGTACTTC.

The chain has TRBV5-4 and TRBJ2-7; D unresolved. V dropped 0 bases and J dropped 3 bases, with 7 bases sitting between them. The CDR3 covers 13 residues. The germline gives CDR1 SGHNT, CDR2 YYREEE (reference sequence). CDR3 protein: CASSLAGIYEQYF. In nucleotides, the CDR3 is TGTGCCAGCAGCTTGGCAGGAATCTACGAGCAGTACTTC.

This chain joins TRBV7-3 and TRBJ2-2; 10 nucleotides align to TRBD2. Trimming cost V 6 bases and J 6 bases; bases outside gene matches: 4. Germline-derived CDR1 and CDR2 are SGHTA and FQGTGA. The CDR3 covers 14 residues. CDR3 loop: CASRSLAGAGELFF. The CDR3 DNA reads TGTGCCAGCAGGTCTCTAGCGGGAGCCGGGGAGCTGTTTTTT.

The chain recombines TRBV7-9 with TRBJ1-3; D ambiguous. V lost 7 bases to trimming and J lost 0 bases, with 16 bases between them. CDR3 length: 16 residues. The germline V gene encodes CDR1 SEHNR and CDR2 FQNEAQ (reference sequence). The CDR3 loop is CASTLYQSLSGNTIYF. CDR3 in DNA: TGTGCCAGCACCCTCTACCAATCACTCTCTGGAAACACCATATATTTT.

The genes are TRBV7-9 and TRBJ1-3; no definite D call. V was trimmed by 1 base and J by 7 bases, leaving 11 bases between them. There are 14 residues in the CDR3. Germline V gene lookup returns CDR1 SEHNR and CDR2 FQNEAQ (reference sequence). The CDR3 sequence is CASSLVGKGNTIYF. The CDR3 nucleotides read TGTGCCAGCAGCTTAGTAGGCAAAGGGAACACCATATATTTT.

The chain carries TRBV10-2 and TRBJ1-3, with no clear D. The germline V gene encodes CDR1 WSHSY and CDR2 SAAADI. Trimming pared 2 bases from V and 0 bases from J, leaving 11 bases between. The CDR3 extends over 16 amino acids. CDR3 sequence reads: CASSEGDVRSGNTIYF. In DNA form, the CDR3 reads TGCGCCAGCAGTGAGGGTGACGTTCGCTCTGGAAACACCATATATTTT.

The chain employs TRBV5-1 and TRBJ1-6; the D gene is possibly TRBD1 (6 bases). The length of the CDR3 is 15 residues. Trimming shortened V by 0 bases and J by 5 bases, and 9 bases separated the two germline ends. CDR1 is SGHRS, CDR2 YFSETQ, per germline. The CDR3 sequence is CASSLAGGDNSPLHF. The CDR3 bases are TGCGCCAGCAGCTTGGCTGGGGGCGATAATTCACCCCTCCACTTT.

This chain uses TRBV5-4 with TRBJ1-1; no reliable D call. Per the germline V gene, CDR1 is SGHNT and CDR2 is YYREEE (reference sequence). This CDR3 comprises 14 residues. Between the trimmed V and J ends, which lost 2 bases and 1 base, there was a span of 9 bases. The CDR3 sequence is CASSLGPSNTEAFF. The CDR3 DNA reads TGTGCCAGCAGCTTAGGACCGTCGAACACTGAAGCTTTCTTT.

The chain carries TRBV5-1 and TRBJ2-7; 9 positions match TRBD1. The germline gives CDR1 SGHRS, CDR2 YFSETQ. The junction had 4 bases not matched to a gene; V was cut back by 4 bases and J by 2 bases. This CDR3 is 14 amino acids long. This chain's CDR3 is CASSTRQGAYEQYF. The CDR3 coding sequence is TGCGCCAGCAGCACAAGACAGGGGGCCTACGAGCAGTACTTC.